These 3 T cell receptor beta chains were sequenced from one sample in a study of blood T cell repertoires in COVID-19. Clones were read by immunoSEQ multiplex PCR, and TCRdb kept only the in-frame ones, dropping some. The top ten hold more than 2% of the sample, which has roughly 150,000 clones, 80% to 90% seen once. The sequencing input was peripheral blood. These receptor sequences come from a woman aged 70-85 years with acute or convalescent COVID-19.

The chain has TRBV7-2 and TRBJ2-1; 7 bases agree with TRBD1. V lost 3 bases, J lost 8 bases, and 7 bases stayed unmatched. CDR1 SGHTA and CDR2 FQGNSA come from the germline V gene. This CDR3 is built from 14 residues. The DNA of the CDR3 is TGTGCCAGCAGCTTTCCGGACAGGATCTATGAGCAGTTCTTC. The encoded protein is CASSFPDRIYEQFF.

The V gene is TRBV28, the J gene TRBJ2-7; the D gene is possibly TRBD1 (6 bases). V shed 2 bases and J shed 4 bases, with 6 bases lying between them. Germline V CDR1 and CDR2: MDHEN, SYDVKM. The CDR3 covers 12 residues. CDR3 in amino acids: CASSLQGYEQYV. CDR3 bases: TGTGCCAGCAGTTTACAGGGGTACGAGCAGTACGTC.

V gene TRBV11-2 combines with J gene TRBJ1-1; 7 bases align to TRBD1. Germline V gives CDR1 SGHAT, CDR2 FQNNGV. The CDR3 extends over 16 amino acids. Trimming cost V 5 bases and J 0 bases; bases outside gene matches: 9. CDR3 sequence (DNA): TGTGCCAGCAGCAAAAGTCTGGGACAGATGAACACTGAAGCTTTCTTT. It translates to CASSKSLGQMNTEAFF.